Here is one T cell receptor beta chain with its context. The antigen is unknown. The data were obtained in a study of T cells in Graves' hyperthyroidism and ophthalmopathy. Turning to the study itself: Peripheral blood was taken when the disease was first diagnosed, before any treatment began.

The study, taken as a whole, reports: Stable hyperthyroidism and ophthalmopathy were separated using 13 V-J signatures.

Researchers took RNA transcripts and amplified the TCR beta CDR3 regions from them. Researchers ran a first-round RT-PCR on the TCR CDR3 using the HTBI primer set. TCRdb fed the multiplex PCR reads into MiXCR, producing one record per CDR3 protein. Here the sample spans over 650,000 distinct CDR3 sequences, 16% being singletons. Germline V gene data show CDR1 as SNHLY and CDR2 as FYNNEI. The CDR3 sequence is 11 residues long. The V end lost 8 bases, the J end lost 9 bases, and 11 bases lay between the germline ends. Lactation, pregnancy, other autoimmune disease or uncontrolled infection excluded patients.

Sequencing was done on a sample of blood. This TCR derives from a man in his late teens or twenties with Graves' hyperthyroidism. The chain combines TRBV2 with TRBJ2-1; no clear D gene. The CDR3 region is CASVLDSEQFF. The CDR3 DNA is TGTGCCAGCGTCTTAGATTCTGAGCAGTTCTTC.